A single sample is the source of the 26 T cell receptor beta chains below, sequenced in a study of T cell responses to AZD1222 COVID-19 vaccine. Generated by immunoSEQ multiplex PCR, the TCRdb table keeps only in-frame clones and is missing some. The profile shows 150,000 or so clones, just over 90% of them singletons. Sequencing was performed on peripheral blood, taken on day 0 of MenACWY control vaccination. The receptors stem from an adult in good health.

The CDR3 loop reads CASSALGVLNEQFF. The DNA for the CDR3 is TGTGCCAGCAGTGCCCTAGGAGTACTCAATGAGCAGTTCTTC. The V gene is TRBV6-4, the J gene TRBJ2-1; D is unresolved. The CDR3 spans 14 residues. V was clipped by 4 bases and J by 6 bases, with 13 bases between them. CDR1 and CDR2 (germline): MRHNA, SNTAGT.

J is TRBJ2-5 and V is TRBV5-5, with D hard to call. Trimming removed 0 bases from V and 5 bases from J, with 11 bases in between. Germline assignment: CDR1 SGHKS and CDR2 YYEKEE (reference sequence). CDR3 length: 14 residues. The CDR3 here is CASSLGGPGETQYF. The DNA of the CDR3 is TGTGCCAGCAGCTTGGGGGGTCCCGGTGAGACCCAGTACTTC. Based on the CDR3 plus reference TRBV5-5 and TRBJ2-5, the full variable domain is DAGVTQSPTHLIKTRGQQVTLRCSPISGHKSVSWYQQVLGQGPQFIFQYYEKEERGRGNFPDRFSARQFPNYSSELNVNALLLGDSALYLCASSLGGPGETQYFGPGTRLLVL.

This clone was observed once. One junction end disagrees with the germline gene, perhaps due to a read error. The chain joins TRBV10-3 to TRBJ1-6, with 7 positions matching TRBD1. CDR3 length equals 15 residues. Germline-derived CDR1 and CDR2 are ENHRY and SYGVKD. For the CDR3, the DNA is TGTGCCATCAGTGAGTCGGTCAGGGGGAATTCGCCCCTCCACTTT. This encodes CAISESVRGNSPLHF.

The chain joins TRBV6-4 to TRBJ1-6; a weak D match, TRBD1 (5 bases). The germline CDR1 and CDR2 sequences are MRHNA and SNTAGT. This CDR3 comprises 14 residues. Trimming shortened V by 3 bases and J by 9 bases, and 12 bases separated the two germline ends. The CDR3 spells CASSEGTGPSPLHF. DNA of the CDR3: TGTGCCAGCAGTGAAGGGACGGGGCCTTCACCCCTCCACTTT.

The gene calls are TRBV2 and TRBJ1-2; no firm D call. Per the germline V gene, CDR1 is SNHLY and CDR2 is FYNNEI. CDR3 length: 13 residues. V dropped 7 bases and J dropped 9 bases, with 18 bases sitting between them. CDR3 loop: CASTLDFSGSYTF. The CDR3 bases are TGTGCCAGCACCTTGGACTTTTCCGGGAGCTACACCTTC.

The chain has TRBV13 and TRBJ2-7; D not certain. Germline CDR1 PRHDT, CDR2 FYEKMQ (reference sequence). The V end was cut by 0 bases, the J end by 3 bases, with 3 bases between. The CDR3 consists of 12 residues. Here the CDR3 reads CASSLGGYEQYF. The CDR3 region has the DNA TGTGCCAGCAGCTTAGGAGGCTACGAGCAGTACTTC.

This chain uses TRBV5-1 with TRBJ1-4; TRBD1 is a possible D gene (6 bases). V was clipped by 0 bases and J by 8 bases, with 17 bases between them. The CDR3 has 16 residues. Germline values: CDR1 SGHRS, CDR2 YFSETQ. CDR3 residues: CASSLGGHHRDEKLFF. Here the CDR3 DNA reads TGCGCCAGCAGCTTGGGGGGCCACCACAGGGACGAAAAACTGTTTTTT. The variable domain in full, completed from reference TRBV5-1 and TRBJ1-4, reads KAGVTQTPRYLIKTRGQQVTLSCSPISGHRSVSWYQQTPGQGLQFLFEYFSETQRNKGNFPGRFSGRQFSNSRSEMNVSTLELGDSALYLCASSLGGHHRDEKLFFGSGTQLSVL.

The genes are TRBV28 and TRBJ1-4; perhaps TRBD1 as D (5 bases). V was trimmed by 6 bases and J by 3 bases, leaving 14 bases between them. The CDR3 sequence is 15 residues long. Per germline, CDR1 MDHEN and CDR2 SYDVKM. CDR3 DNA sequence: TGTGCCAGCAGCCCCCCCGGGGCCTCTAATGAAAAACTGTTTTTT. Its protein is CASSPPGASNEKLFF.

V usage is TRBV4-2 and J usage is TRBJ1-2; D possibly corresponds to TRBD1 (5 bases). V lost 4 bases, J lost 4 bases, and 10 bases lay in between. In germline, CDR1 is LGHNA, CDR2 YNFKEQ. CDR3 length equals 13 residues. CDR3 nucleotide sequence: TGTGCCAGCAGCCCTGGGGGACTCTATGGCTACACCTTC. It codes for CASSPGGLYGYTF.

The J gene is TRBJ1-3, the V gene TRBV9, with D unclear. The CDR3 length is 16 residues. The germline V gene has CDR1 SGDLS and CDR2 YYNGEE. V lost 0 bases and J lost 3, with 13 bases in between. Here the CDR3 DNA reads TGTGCCAGCAGCGTAGGGTTGGGGATAGGTGGAAACACCATATATTTT. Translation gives CASSVGLGIGGNTIYF. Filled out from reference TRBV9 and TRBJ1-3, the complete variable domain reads DSGVTQTPKHLITATGQRVTLRCSPRSGDLSVYWYQQSLDQGLQFLIQYYNGEERAKGNILERFSAQQFPDLHSELNLSSLELGDSALYFCASSVGLGIGGNTIYFGEGSWLTVV.

This CDR3 is CASISPGDEAFF. CDR3 DNA: TGTGCCAGCATTTCTCCAGGGGACGAAGCTTTCTTT. The genes are TRBV12-3 or TRBV12-4 and TRBJ1-1; a possible D gene is TRBD1 (6 bases). CDR3 length: 12 residues. V was clipped by 7 bases and J by 8 bases, with 14 bases between them.

The CDR3 coding sequence is TGTGCCAGCAGCCAGGGCCGACAGGACACCGGGGAGCTGTTTTTT. Protein sequence: CASSQGRQDTGELFF. The V call is TRBV3-1 (or the pseudogene TRBV3-2), the J call TRBJ2-2; tentative D call: TRBD1 (6 bases). The V gene's germline CDR1 is LGHDT and CDR2 YNNKEL (reference sequence). The CDR3 sequence is 15 residues long. With 3 bases removed from V and 3 bases from J, the gap between germline ends came to 11 bases.

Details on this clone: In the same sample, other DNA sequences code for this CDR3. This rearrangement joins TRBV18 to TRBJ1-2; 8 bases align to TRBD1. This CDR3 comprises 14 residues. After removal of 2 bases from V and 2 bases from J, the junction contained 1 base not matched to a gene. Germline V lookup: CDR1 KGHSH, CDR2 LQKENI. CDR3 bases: TGTGCCAGCTCACCAGGACAGGGCAACTATGGCTACACCTTC. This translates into CASSPGQGNYGYTF.

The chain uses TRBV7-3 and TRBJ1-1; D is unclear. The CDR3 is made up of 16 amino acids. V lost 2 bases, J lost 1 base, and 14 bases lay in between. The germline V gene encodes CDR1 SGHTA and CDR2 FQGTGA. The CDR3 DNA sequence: TGTGCCAGCAGCTTATTAGTCAGGAGCGGGAACACTGAAGCTTTCTTT. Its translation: CASSLLVRSGNTEAFF.

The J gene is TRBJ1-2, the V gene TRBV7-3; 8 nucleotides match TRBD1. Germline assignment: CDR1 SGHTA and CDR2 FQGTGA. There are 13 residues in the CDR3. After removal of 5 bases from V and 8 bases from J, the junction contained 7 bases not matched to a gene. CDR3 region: CASSHGQGKGYTF. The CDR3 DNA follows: TGTGCCAGCAGCCACGGACAGGGAAAGGGCTACACCTTC.

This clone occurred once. CDR3 protein: CATSRGDYEQYF. The CDR3 coding sequence is TGTGCCACCAGCAGGGGGGACTACGAGCAGTACTTC. The chain joins TRBV15 to TRBJ2-7; D possibly matches TRBD1 or TRBD2 (5 bases each). V was clipped by 3 bases and J by 3 bases, with 6 bases between them. CDR3 length: 12 amino acids. Germline V CDR1 and CDR2: LNHNV, YYDKDF (reference sequence).

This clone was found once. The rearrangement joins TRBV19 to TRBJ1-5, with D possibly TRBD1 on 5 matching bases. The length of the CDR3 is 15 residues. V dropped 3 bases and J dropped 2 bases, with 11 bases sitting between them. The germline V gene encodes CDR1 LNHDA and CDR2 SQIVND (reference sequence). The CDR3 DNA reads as TGTGCCAGTAGTATCTCGAGGGGTGGCAATCAGCCCCAGCATTTT. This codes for CASSISRGGNQPQHF.

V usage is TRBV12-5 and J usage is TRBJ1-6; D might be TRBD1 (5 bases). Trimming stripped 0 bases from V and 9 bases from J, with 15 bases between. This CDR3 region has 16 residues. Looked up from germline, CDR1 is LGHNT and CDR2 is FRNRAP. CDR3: CASGLVRDRVRSPLHF. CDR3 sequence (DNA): TGTGCTAGTGGTTTGGTACGGGACCGAGTACGTTCACCCCTCCACTTT. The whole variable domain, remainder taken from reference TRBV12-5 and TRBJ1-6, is DARVTQTPRHKVTEMGQEVTMRCQPILGHNTVFWYRQTMMQGLELLAYFRNRAPLDDSGMPKDRFSAEMPDATLATLKIQPSEPRDSAVYFCASGLVRDRVRSPLHFGNGTRLTVT.

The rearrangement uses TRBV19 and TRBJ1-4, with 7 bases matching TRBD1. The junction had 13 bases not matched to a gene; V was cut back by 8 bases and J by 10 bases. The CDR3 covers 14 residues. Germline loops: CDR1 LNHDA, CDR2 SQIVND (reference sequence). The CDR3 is CASGITGDWAKLFF. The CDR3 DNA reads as TGTGCCAGTGGAATCACAGGGGACTGGGCAAAACTGTTTTTT.

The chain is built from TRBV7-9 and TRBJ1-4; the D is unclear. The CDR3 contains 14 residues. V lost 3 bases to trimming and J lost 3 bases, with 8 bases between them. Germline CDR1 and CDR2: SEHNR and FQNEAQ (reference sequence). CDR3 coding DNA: TGTGCCAGCAGCTTGCGCATGTCTAATGAAAAACTGTTTTTT. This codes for CASSLRMSNEKLFF.

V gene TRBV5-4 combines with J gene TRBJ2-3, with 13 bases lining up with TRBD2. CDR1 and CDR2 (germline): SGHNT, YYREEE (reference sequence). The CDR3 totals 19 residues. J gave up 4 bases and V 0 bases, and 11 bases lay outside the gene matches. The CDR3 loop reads CASSLGLAGGGPSADTQYF. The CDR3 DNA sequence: TGTGCCAGCAGCTTGGGACTAGCGGGAGGCGGCCCGTCGGCAGATACGCAGTATTTT.

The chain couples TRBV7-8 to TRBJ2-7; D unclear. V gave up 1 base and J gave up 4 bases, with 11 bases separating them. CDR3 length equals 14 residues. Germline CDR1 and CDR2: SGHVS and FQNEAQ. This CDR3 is CASSLGPPPYEQYF. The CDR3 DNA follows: TGTGCCAGCAGCTTAGGACCCCCCCCTTACGAGCAGTACTTC. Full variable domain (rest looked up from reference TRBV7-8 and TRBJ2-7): GAGVSQSPRYKVAKRGQDVALRCDPISGHVSLFWYQQALGQGPEFLTYFQNEAQLDKSGLPSDRFFAERPEGSVSTLKIQRTQQEDSAVYLCASSLGPPPYEQYFGPGTRLTVT.

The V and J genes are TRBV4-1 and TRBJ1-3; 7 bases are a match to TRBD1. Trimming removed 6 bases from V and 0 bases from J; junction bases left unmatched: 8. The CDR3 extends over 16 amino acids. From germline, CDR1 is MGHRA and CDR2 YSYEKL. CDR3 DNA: TGCGCCAGCAGAGTGCGGGACAGTCCCTCTGGAAACACCATATATTTT. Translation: CASRVRDSPSGNTIYF.

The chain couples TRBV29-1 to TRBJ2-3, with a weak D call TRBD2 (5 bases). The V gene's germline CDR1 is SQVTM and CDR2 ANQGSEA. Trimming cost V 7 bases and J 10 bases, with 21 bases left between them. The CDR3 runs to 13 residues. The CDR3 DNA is TGCAGCGGGAACCCTAATTTTGAGGGTCCGCAGTATTTT. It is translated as CSGNPNFEGPQYF.

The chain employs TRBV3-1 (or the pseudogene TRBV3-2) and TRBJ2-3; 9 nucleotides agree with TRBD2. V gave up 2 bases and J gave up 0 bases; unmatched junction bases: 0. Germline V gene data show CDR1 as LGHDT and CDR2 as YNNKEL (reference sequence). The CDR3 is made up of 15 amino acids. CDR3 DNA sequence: TGTGCCAGCAGCCAACTAGCGGGAAGCACAGATACGCAGTATTTT. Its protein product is CASSQLAGSTDTQYF.

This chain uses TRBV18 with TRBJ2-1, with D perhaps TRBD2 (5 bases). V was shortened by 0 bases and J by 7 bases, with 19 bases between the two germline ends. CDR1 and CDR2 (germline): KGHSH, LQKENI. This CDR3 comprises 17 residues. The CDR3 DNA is TGTGCCAGCTCACCACCGAGGGTAGTACGGTTATGGAATGAGCAGTTCTTC. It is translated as CASSPPRVVRLWNEQFF.